These T cell receptor beta chains were read from a single sample in a study of T-cell memory formation after mild COVID-19. TCRdb itself ran the 5' RACE reads through MiXCR, one entry per CDR3 protein. The sample has some 410,000 distinct CDR3 sequences, 23% seen once. The material sequenced was PBMCs or a T cell subset sorted from them (not recorded which). The receptors were sampled from an adult woman who had mild COVID-19 (a few samples of this study predate the infection). Cell type and time point are not known. Both conserved end residues are trimmed from each CDR3.

j_gene,v_gene,CDR3aa
TRBJ2-1,TRBV7-2,ASSLGASTNEQF
TRBJ2-3,TRBV4-2,ASSQGWTSTDTQY
TRBJ2-1,TRBV6-5,ASSFLQGLTYNEQF
TRBJ1-5,TRBV29-1,SVREQGGNQPQH
TRBJ2-1,TRBV2,ASSADRGLNEQF
TRBJ1-2,TRBV29-1,SVEEWTSGGYT
TRBJ1-3,TRBV20-1,SARVQGPSSGNTIY
TRBJ2-7,TRBV20-1,SASLAGTSYEQY
TRBJ2-7,TRBV15,ATSRDLQGGDEQY
TRBJ2-1,TRBV20-1,SELAGGMDEQF
TRBJ2-5,TRBV24-1,ATSDPGGGGETQY
TRBJ2-2,TRBV29-1,SVVMGPMNTGELF
TRBJ2-2,TRBV5-1,ASSLVARGAPNTGELF
TRBJ2-1,TRBV11-2,ASSHPAGGPGNEQF
TRBJ1-1,TRBV6-2/TRBV6-3,ASSYSGRGRNEAF
TRBJ1-5,TRBV12-3/TRBV12-4,ASSLVGQGDQPQH
TRBJ2-1,TRBV29-1,SALEGPAANEQF
TRBJ2-4,TRBV4-3,ASSQTTSGDIQY
TRBJ2-7,TRBV7-2,ASSRTSGVLEQY
TRBJ2-7,TRBV11-2,ASSLGNRDSFFYEQY
TRBJ2-3,TRBV6-6,ASSYSVAGGTDTQY
TRBJ2-3,TRBV4-2,ASSQEASGRYTQY
TRBJ2-1,TRBV6-6,ASSYSSASGGFYNEQF
TRBJ2-2,TRBV7-6,ASSSPRGPNTGELF
TRBJ2-4,TRBV20-1,SATRQVLAKNIQY
TRBJ1-2,TRBV10-3,ATLGESDYGYT
TRBJ2-7,TRBV6-2/TRBV6-3,ASSQGDEQY
TRBJ2-3,TRBV7-3,ASSFHRRDTQY
TRBJ1-5,TRBV2,ASSETARKRVFDQPQH
TRBJ2-5,TRBV7-7,ASSPRQGRQETQY
TRBJ1-1,TRBV3-1,ASSPLLGGAVEAF